This TCR beta chain was observed in a study of blood T cell repertoires in COVID-19. Study-wide background: The study drew acute and convalescent COVID-19 samples from the United States, Italy and Spain.

Some clones are missing from TCRdb's copy, which holds only in-frame ones; the method was immunoSEQ multiplex PCR. The data contain some 190,000 clones, around 84% of them singletons. The receptor was isolated from a human donor in a cohort sampled during active COVID-19. Sequenced input: peripheral blood.

The CDR3 protein is CASSRDSYTDTQYF. CDR3 DNA sequence: TGTGCCAGCAGCCGGGACAGTTACACAGATACGCAGTATTTT. This chain uses TRBV6-5 with TRBJ2-3; 7 bases agree with TRBD1. V lost 6 bases, J lost 2 bases, and 5 bases stayed unmatched. CDR1 is MNHEY, CDR2 SVGAGI, per germline. This CDR3 has 14 amino acids.